A single sample is the source of the 5 T cell receptor beta chains below, sequenced in a study of shared clonotypes between healthy human individuals (dated by TCRdb to the early 2020s). Libraries were made using the immunoSEQ multiplex PCR assay. Held by TCRdb, this immuneACCESS table contains in-frame sequences only and omits some clones. Under half of the omission traces to an unresolved V gene where checked; the cause of the rest is unknown. Recorded for this sample are about 1.5 million clones; approximately 98% of them occurred a single time. The top ten clonotypes cover around 0.45% of the sample. Sequencing used naive CD4+ T cells sorted from blood. The cell subset or site label for this specimen denotes: CD45RA+ positively selected. Receptors originate from a man younger than 45 in good health.

The chain joins TRBV7-9 to TRBJ1-4; 10 bases line up with TRBD1. V was clipped by 3 bases and J by 4 bases; unmatched bases: 8. This CDR3 region has 17 residues. Germline values: CDR1 SEHNR, CDR2 FQNEAQ (reference sequence). The CDR3 DNA follows: TGTGCCAGCAGCTTTGGGGACAGGGGTACCTTTAATGAAAAACTGTTTTTT. Translating it yields CASSFGDRGTFNEKLFF.

The chain uses TRBV7-2 and TRBJ1-4; 7 positions agree with TRBD1. After removal of 7 bases from V and 4 bases from J, the junction contained 3 bases not matched to a gene. This CDR3 has 13 amino acids. Germline assignment: CDR1 SGHTA and CDR2 FQGNSA. CDR3 sequence (DNA): TGTGCCAGCAAAAGGGGGCTTAATGAAAAACTGTTTTTT. Translating gives CASKRGLNEKLFF. The full variable domain, its missing parts supplied by reference TRBV7-2 and TRBJ1-4, is GAGVSQSPSNKVTEKGKDVELRCDPISGHTALYWYRQSLGQGLEFLIYFQGNSAPDKSGLPSDRFSAERTGGSVSTLTIQRTQQEDSAVYLCASKRGLNEKLFFGSGTQLSVL.

The V gene is TRBV5-8, the J gene TRBJ2-1; D is possibly TRBD1 (6 bases). The CDR3 totals 14 residues. With 0 bases removed from V and 9 bases from J, the gap between germline ends came to 13 bases. Per germline, CDR1 SGHTS and CDR2 YDEGEE. In DNA form, the CDR3 reads TGTGCCAGCAGCTTGGCAGGGGATAGGGGTGAGCAGTTCTTC. As protein: CASSLAGDRGEQFF.

This clone was detected once. The chain couples TRBV7-8 to TRBJ2-2; the D is unclear. The CDR3 has 15 residues. With 6 bases removed from V and 0 bases from J, the gap between germline ends came to 11 bases. Germline-derived CDR1 and CDR2 are SGHVS and FQNEAQ. CDR3 in amino acids: CASSLKRTNTGELFF. CDR3 nucleotide sequence: TGTGCCAGCAGTCTAAAGAGGACGAACACCGGGGAGCTGTTTTTT.

This sequence joins TRBV21-1 and TRBJ1-5; the D call of TRBD1 is as the table states it, not checked on the DNA. TRBV21-1 has pseudogene status. CDR3 length equals 14 residues. CDR3 DNA sequence: TGTGCCAGCTTATACCGGGACAAGGGTCAGCCCCAGCATTTT. This codes for CASLYRDKGQPQHF.